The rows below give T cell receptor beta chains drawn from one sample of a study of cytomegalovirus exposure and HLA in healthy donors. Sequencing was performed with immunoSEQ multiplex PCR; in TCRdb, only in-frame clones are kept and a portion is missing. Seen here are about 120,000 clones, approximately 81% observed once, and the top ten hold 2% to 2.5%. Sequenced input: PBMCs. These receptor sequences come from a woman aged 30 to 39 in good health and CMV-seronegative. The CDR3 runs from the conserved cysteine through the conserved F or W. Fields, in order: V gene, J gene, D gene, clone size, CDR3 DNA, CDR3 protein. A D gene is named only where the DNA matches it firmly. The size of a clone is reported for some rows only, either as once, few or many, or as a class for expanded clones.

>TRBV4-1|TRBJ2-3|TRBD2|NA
TGCGCCAGCAGCTTCAAGCGGGGGGTGGCGGATACGCAGTATTTT
CASSFKRGVADTQYF
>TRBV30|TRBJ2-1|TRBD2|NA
TGTGCCTGCTCTGGGCGGGGGGACGTAAATGAGCAGTTCTTC
CACSGRGDVNEQFF
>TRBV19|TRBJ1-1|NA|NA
TGTGCCAGTAGTTTCATTGACAGTGGTGAAGCTTTCTTT
CASSFIDSGEAFF
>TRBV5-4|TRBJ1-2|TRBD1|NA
TGTGCCAGCAGGTTCACCGGGACAGGGGAAGGCTACACCTTC
CASRFTGTGEGYTF
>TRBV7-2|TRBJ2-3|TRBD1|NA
TGTGCCAGCAGCTTACAGGGGGCAGATACGCAGTATTTT
CASSLQGADTQYF
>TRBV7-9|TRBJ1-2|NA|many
TGTGCCAGCAGCTTAGGCCAGGTTCCCTTCTATGGCTACACCTTC
CASSLGQVPFYGYTF
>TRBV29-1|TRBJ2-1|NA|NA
TGCAGCGTTGAAGGGCGGGCAGGTCGGAATGAGCAGTTCTTC
CSVEGRAGRNEQFF
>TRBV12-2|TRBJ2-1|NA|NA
TGTGCAAGTCGCTTAGCTACAGGGTATTGGGATGAGCAGTTCTTC
CASRLATGYWDEQFF
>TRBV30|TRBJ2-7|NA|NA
TGTGCCTGGAATAATCCCGGGTCTGGGTACGAGCAGTACTTC
CAWNNPGSGYEQYF
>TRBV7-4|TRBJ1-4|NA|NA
TGTGCCAGCAGCTCAATCGCAGGTACTTATGAAAAACTGTTTTTT
CASSSIAGTYEKLFF
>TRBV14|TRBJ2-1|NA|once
TGTGCCAGCAGCCAAGCCCCAGGGGGGAGCTCCTACAATGAGCAGTTCTTC
CASSQAPGGSSYNEQFF
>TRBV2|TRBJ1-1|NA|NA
TGTGCCAGCACTCCACAATCGACAGGGAACACTGAAGCTTTCTTT
CASTPQSTGNTEAFF
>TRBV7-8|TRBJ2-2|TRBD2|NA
TGTGCCAGCAGCTTAGGGACTAGCGGGGCCGGGGAGCTGTTTTTT
CASSLGTSGAGELFF
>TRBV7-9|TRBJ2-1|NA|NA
TGTGCCAGCAGCTTTTCGGGGTCTGGTGAGCAGTTCTTC
CASSFSGSGEQFF
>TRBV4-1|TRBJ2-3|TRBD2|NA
TGCGCCAGCAGCCGAGCTAGCGGGCTCACAGATACGCAGTATTTT
CASSRASGLTDTQYF
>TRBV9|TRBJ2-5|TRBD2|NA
TGTGCCAGCAGCGTAGGGGAGCGGGGGGGCCGATGGGAGCAAGAGACCCAGTACTTC
CASSVGERGGRWEQETQYF
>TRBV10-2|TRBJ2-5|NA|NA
TGCGCCAGCAGGAGACAGTACCAAGAGACCCAGTACTTC
CASRRQYQETQYF
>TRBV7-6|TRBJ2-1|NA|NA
TGTGCCAGCAGCTTATCCTCACCTGGCACCAATGAGCAGTTCTTC
CASSLSSPGTNEQFF